A selection of T cell receptor beta chains follows, all from one sample in a study of CD8 T cells in Susac syndrome. TCRdb ran MiXCR on the immunoSEQ multiplex PCR reads and lists one entry per CDR3 protein. The profile covers roughly 200,000 distinct CDR3 sequences, with around 95% appearing a single time and 0.082% taken by the ten largest. The sequencing input was CD4+ T cells from PBMCs. The receptors derive from a human donor with multiple sclerosis. CDR3s include the opening cysteine and the closing phenylalanine or tryptophan. The order of the fields is V gene, clone size, D gene, J gene, CDR3 protein, CDR3 DNA. D genes are given only for firm matches. Clone size is shown for a subset of rows, as once, few, many or a class of expanded clone.

V gene: TRBV5-1
clone size: NA
D gene: NA
J gene: TRBJ2-7
CDR3 protein: CASSSGTWGYEQYF
CDR3 DNA: TGCGCCAGCAGCTCCGGGACCTGGGGTTACGAGCAGTACTTC

V gene: TRBV29-1
clone size: once
D gene: NA
J gene: TRBJ1-2
CDR3 protein: CSVDRGNYGYTF
CDR3 DNA: TGCAGCGTTGATAGGGGGAACTATGGCTACACCTTC

V gene: TRBV20-1
clone size: NA
D gene: NA
J gene: TRBJ1-5
CDR3 protein: CSAWDGISNQPQHF
CDR3 DNA: TGCAGTGCATGGGACGGAATTAGCAATCAGCCCCAGCATTTT

V gene: TRBV29-1
clone size: NA
D gene: NA
J gene: TRBJ1-1
CDR3 protein: CSVDGGQNTEAFF
CDR3 DNA: TGCAGCGTTGACGGGGGTCAGAACACTGAAGCTTTCTTT

V gene: TRBV2
clone size: NA
D gene: NA
J gene: TRBJ2-1
CDR3 protein: CASSSGKGLSEQFF
CDR3 DNA: TGTGCCAGCAGTTCGGGGAAGGGGCTGAGTGAGCAGTTCTTC

V gene: TRBV5-1
clone size: NA
D gene: TRBD2
J gene: TRBJ2-5
CDR3 protein: CASSLAPSGSQETQYF
CDR3 DNA: TGCGCCAGCAGCTTGGCGCCTAGCGGGAGTCAAGAGACCCAGTACTTC

V gene: TRBV7-2
clone size: NA
D gene: NA
J gene: TRBJ1-2
CDR3 protein: CASSLSGNLNYGYTF
CDR3 DNA: TGTGCCAGCAGCTTATCAGGGAACCTTAACTATGGCTACACCTTC

V gene: TRBV28
clone size: once
D gene: NA
J gene: TRBJ1-5
CDR3 protein: CASSLARAQHF
CDR3 DNA: TGTGCCAGCAGTTTAGCCAGAGCCCAGCATTTT

V gene: TRBV12-3/TRBV12-4
clone size: NA
D gene: TRBD2
J gene: TRBJ2-5
CDR3 protein: CASTPSGGHKAQYF
CDR3 DNA: TGTGCCAGCACACCCAGCGGGGGCCACAAGGCCCAGTACTTC

V gene: TRBV29-1
clone size: NA
D gene: NA
J gene: TRBJ1-1
CDR3 protein: CSVNMNTEAFF
CDR3 DNA: TGCAGCGTAAACATGAACACTGAAGCTTTCTTT

V gene: TRBV5-4
clone size: NA
D gene: NA
J gene: TRBJ2-1
CDR3 protein: CASSLSSQGNEQFF
CDR3 DNA: TGTGCCAGCAGCTTGTCGAGCCAAGGCAATGAGCAGTTCTTC

V gene: TRBV9
clone size: NA
D gene: TRBD2
J gene: TRBJ2-3
CDR3 protein: CASSAGLGIWDTQYF
CDR3 DNA: TGTGCCAGCAGCGCCGGACTAGGTATATGGGATACGCAGTATTTT

V gene: TRBV27
clone size: NA
D gene: NA
J gene: TRBJ2-7
CDR3 protein: CASTDLLGDGTYEQYF
CDR3 DNA: TGTGCCAGCACCGACCTTCTTGGGGACGGCACCTACGAGCAGTACTTC

V gene: TRBV14
clone size: NA
D gene: NA
J gene: TRBJ2-3
CDR3 protein: CASSANEGTQYF
CDR3 DNA: TGTGCCAGCAGCGCAAATGAGGGTACGCAGTATTTT

V gene: TRBV5-1
clone size: NA
D gene: TRBD2
J gene: TRBJ2-3
CDR3 protein: CASSPGLALGTDTQYF
CDR3 DNA: TGCGCCAGCAGCCCGGGACTAGCGTTAGGCACAGATACGCAGTATTTT

V gene: TRBV12-3/TRBV12-4
clone size: NA
D gene: TRBD1
J gene: TRBJ1-2
CDR3 protein: CASSQYRGNGYTF
CDR3 DNA: TGTGCCAGCAGTCAGTACAGGGGAAATGGCTACACCTTC

V gene: TRBV12-3/TRBV12-4
clone size: NA
D gene: NA
J gene: TRBJ1-2
CDR3 protein: CASMQQPSYGYTF
CDR3 DNA: TGTGCCAGCATGCAACAGCCCTCCTATGGCTACACCTTC

V gene: TRBV30
clone size: NA
D gene: NA
J gene: TRBJ1-6
CDR3 protein: CAWSVERSPLHF
CDR3 DNA: TGTGCCTGGAGTGTAGAGAGATCACCCCTCCACTTT

V gene: TRBV12-3/TRBV12-4
clone size: NA
D gene: NA
J gene: TRBJ2-7
CDR3 protein: CASSHRVGTYEQYF
CDR3 DNA: TGTGCCAGCAGTCACAGGGTTGGCACCTACGAGCAGTACTTC

V gene: TRBV20-1
clone size: once
D gene: TRBD1
J gene: TRBJ2-7
CDR3 protein: CSASQGAYEQYF
CDR3 DNA: TGCAGTGCTAGCCAGGGGGCCTACGAGCAGTACTTC

V gene: TRBV12-3/TRBV12-4
clone size: NA
D gene: NA
J gene: TRBJ1-1
CDR3 protein: CASRSTKGTEAFF
CDR3 DNA: TGTGCCAGCAGGTCCACCAAAGGCACTGAAGCTTTCTTT

V gene: TRBV11-2
clone size: NA
D gene: NA
J gene: TRBJ1-2
CDR3 protein: CASSLAALSYGYTF
CDR3 DNA: TGTGCCAGCAGCTTAGCCGCTTTGAGCTATGGCTACACCTTC

V gene: TRBV12-3/TRBV12-4
clone size: NA
D gene: NA
J gene: TRBJ1-6
CDR3 protein: CASSSSTFLGNSPLHF
CDR3 DNA: TGTGCCAGCAGTTCCTCGACGTTTTTGGGGAATTCACCCCTCCACTTT

V gene: TRBV7-2
clone size: NA
D gene: NA
J gene: TRBJ2-1
CDR3 protein: CASSSEPGLEQFF
CDR3 DNA: TGTGCCAGCAGCTCTGAGCCGGGACTCGAGCAGTTCTTC

V gene: TRBV3-1
clone size: NA
D gene: TRBD1
J gene: TRBJ1-2
CDR3 protein: CASSQPDRGWGGYTF
CDR3 DNA: TGTGCCAGCAGCCAGCCTGACAGGGGTTGGGGTGGCTACACCTTC

V gene: TRBV20-1
clone size: NA
D gene: NA
J gene: TRBJ2-3
CDR3 protein: CSASAPGAGTDTQYF
CDR3 DNA: TGCAGTGCTAGTGCCCCTGGGGCGGGCACAGATACGCAGTATTTT

V gene: TRBV30
clone size: NA
D gene: NA
J gene: TRBJ1-4
CDR3 protein: CAWTKKQGTGEKLFF
CDR3 DNA: TGTGCCTGGACCAAGAAACAGGGAACCGGCGAAAAACTGTTTTTT

V gene: TRBV3-1
clone size: NA
D gene: NA
J gene: TRBJ2-2
CDR3 protein: CASSQLGAAFTGELFF
CDR3 DNA: TGTGCCAGCAGCCAATTAGGGGCAGCATTTACCGGGGAGCTGTTTTTT

V gene: TRBV11-2
clone size: NA
D gene: NA
J gene: TRBJ1-1
CDR3 protein: CASSRSLGGNTEAFF
CDR3 DNA: TGTGCCAGCAGCCGCTCCCTCGGGGGGAACACTGAAGCTTTCTTT

V gene: TRBV20-1
clone size: NA
D gene: NA
J gene: TRBJ2-3
CDR3 protein: CSAGLTGIRTDTQYF
CDR3 DNA: TGCAGTGCTGGACTCACCGGGATCCGCACAGATACGCAGTATTTT

V gene: TRBV11-3
clone size: NA
D gene: TRBD1
J gene: TRBJ2-2
CDR3 protein: CASGTGNTGELFF
CDR3 DNA: TGTGCCAGCGGGACAGGGAATACCGGGGAGCTGTTTTTT

V gene: TRBV7-2
clone size: NA
D gene: TRBD1
J gene: TRBJ1-1
CDR3 protein: CASSARQGPGAEAFF
CDR3 DNA: TGTGCCAGCAGCGCCCGACAGGGACCTGGCGCTGAAGCTTTCTTT

V gene: TRBV3-1
clone size: NA
D gene: NA
J gene: TRBJ1-1
CDR3 protein: CASRHGVNTEAFF
CDR3 DNA: TGTGCCAGCAGGCACGGGGTGAACACTGAAGCTTTCTTT

V gene: TRBV7-9
clone size: NA
D gene: TRBD1
J gene: TRBJ2-1
CDR3 protein: CASSRQGFGEQFF
CDR3 DNA: TGTGCCAGCAGCCGACAGGGTTTCGGTGAGCAGTTCTTC

V gene: TRBV7-9
clone size: NA
D gene: TRBD1
J gene: TRBJ2-2
CDR3 protein: CASSLEDRGVGELFF
CDR3 DNA: TGTGCCAGCAGCTTGGAAGACAGGGGCGTTGGGGAGCTGTTTTTT

V gene: TRBV27
clone size: NA
D gene: NA
J gene: TRBJ1-3
CDR3 protein: CASSYTSSGNTIYF
CDR3 DNA: TGTGCCAGCAGTTACACATCCTCTGGAAACACCATATATTTT

V gene: TRBV11-2
clone size: NA
D gene: NA
J gene: TRBJ2-3
CDR3 protein: CASSLATQYF
CDR3 DNA: TGTGCCAGCAGCTTAGCGACGCAGTATTTT

V gene: TRBV7-9
clone size: NA
D gene: NA
J gene: TRBJ1-1
CDR3 protein: CASSLLQNTEAFF
CDR3 DNA: TGTGCCAGCAGCTTACTCCAGAACACTGAAGCTTTCTTT

V gene: TRBV5-1
clone size: NA
D gene: NA
J gene: TRBJ2-4
CDR3 protein: CASSSSGTGKNIQYF
CDR3 DNA: TGCGCCAGCAGCTCCTCCGGGACGGGTAAAAACATTCAGTACTTC

V gene: TRBV29-1
clone size: once
D gene: TRBD1
J gene: TRBJ1-5
CDR3 protein: CSVGQGSRNQPQHF
CDR3 DNA: TGCAGCGTGGGACAGGGAAGTCGCAATCAGCCCCAGCATTTT

V gene: TRBV3-1
clone size: NA
D gene: NA
J gene: TRBJ1-2
CDR3 protein: CASSPGPEGGYTF
CDR3 DNA: TGTGCCAGCAGCCCCGGGCCCGAGGGTGGCTACACCTTC

V gene: TRBV3-1
clone size: NA
D gene: TRBD2
J gene: TRBJ2-7
CDR3 protein: CASSHSSGFSYEQYF
CDR3 DNA: TGTGCCAGCAGCCACTCTAGCGGGTTCTCCTACGAGCAGTACTTC

V gene: TRBV20-1
clone size: NA
D gene: TRBD1
J gene: TRBJ1-1
CDR3 protein: CSATGQPNTEAFF
CDR3 DNA: TGCAGTGCTACGGGACAGCCGAACACTGAAGCTTTCTTT

V gene: TRBV18
clone size: NA
D gene: NA
J gene: TRBJ1-2
CDR3 protein: CASSPQGPDGYTF
CDR3 DNA: TGTGCCAGCTCACCCCAAGGGCCCGATGGCTACACCTTC

V gene: TRBV27
clone size: NA
D gene: TRBD2
J gene: TRBJ2-4
CDR3 protein: CASSSWTSGGDKNIQYF
CDR3 DNA: TGTGCCAGCAGTTCATGGACTAGCGGGGGGGACAAAAACATTCAGTACTTC

V gene: TRBV30
clone size: NA
D gene: NA
J gene: TRBJ2-1
CDR3 protein: CAWSVERSHYNEQFF
CDR3 DNA: TGTGCCTGGAGTGTGGAGCGGAGCCACTACAATGAGCAGTTCTTC

V gene: TRBV29-1
clone size: NA
D gene: TRBD1
J gene: TRBJ2-1
CDR3 protein: CSVPPPGQGPSEQFF
CDR3 DNA: TGCAGCGTCCCCCCTCCGGGACAGGGTCCGAGTGAGCAGTTCTTC

V gene: TRBV2
clone size: NA
D gene: TRBD1
J gene: TRBJ2-7
CDR3 protein: CASRWGTGEAYEQYF
CDR3 DNA: TGTGCCAGCAGGTGGGGGACAGGGGAGGCCTACGAGCAGTACTTC

V gene: TRBV6-5
clone size: NA
D gene: NA
J gene: TRBJ2-7
CDR3 protein: CASSSPGRTTYEQYF
CDR3 DNA: TGTGCCAGCAGCTCTCCGGGACGGACAACCTACGAGCAGTACTTC

V gene: TRBV30
clone size: NA
D gene: TRBD1
J gene: TRBJ2-7
CDR3 protein: CACNRDRASTGEQYF
CDR3 DNA: TGTGCCTGTAACCGGGACAGGGCTTCTACAGGCGAGCAGTACTTC

V gene: TRBV12-3/TRBV12-4
clone size: NA
D gene: TRBD1
J gene: TRBJ2-5
CDR3 protein: CASSFQGVQETQYF
CDR3 DNA: TGTGCCAGCAGTTTCCAGGGGGTTCAAGAGACCCAGTACTTC

V gene: TRBV12-3/TRBV12-4
clone size: NA
D gene: TRBD1
J gene: TRBJ1-1
CDR3 protein: CASSGDRGGSLNTEAFF
CDR3 DNA: TGTGCCAGCAGTGGTGACAGGGGCGGGTCTTTGAACACTGAAGCTTTCTTT